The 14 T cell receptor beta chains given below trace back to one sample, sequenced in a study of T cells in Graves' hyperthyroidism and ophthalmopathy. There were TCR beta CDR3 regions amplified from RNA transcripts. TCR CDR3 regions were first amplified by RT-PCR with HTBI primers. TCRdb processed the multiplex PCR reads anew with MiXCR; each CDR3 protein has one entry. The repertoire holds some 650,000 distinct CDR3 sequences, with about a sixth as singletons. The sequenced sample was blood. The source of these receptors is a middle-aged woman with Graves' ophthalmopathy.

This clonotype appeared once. This chain's CDR3 is CASSPLRGKTGELFF. The CDR3 DNA is TGCGCCAGCAGCCCGTTGCGGGGGAAGACCGGGGAGCTGTTTTTT. The rearrangement uses TRBV5-1 and TRBJ2-2; 7 nucleotides match TRBD2. J lost 5 bases, V lost 4 bases, and 8 bases had no gene match. Looked up from germline, CDR1 is SGHRS and CDR2 is YFSETQ. There are 15 residues in the CDR3. Together with reference TRBV5-1 and TRBJ2-2, the CDR3 gives the full variable domain: KAGVTQTPRYLIKTRGQQVTLSCSPISGHRSVSWYQQTPGQGLQFLFEYFSETQRNKGNFPGRFSGRQFSNSRSEMNVSTLELGDSALYLCASSPLRGKTGELFFGEGSRLTVL.

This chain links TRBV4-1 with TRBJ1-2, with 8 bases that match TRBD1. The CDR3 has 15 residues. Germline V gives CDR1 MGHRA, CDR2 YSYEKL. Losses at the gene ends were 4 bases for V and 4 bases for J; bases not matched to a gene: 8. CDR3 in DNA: TGCGCCAGCAGCCTTGACAGGGGTTTGGGCTATGGCTACACCTTC. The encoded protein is CASSLDRGLGYGYTF.

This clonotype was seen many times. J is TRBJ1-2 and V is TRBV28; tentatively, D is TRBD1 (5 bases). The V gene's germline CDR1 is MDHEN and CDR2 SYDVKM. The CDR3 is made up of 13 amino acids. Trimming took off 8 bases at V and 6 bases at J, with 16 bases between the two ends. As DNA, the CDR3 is TGTGCCAGCTGTTATAGGGGTTCGGATGGCTACACCTTC. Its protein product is CASCYRGSDGYTF.

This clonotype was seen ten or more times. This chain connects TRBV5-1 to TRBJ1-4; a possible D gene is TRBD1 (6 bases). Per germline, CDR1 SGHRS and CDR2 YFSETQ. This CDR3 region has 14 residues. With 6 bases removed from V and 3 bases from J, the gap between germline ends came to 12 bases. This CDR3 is CASTEGTSNEKLFF. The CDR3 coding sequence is TGCGCCAGCACCGAAGGGACATCTAATGAAAAACTGTTTTTT.

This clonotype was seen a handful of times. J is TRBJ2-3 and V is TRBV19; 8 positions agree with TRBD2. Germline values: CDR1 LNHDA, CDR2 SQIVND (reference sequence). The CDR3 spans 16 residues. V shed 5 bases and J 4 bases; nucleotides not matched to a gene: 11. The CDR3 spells CASSSRSGSVPDTQYF. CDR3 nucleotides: TGTGCCAGTAGTTCCAGGAGCGGGAGTGTGCCAGATACGCAGTATTTT.

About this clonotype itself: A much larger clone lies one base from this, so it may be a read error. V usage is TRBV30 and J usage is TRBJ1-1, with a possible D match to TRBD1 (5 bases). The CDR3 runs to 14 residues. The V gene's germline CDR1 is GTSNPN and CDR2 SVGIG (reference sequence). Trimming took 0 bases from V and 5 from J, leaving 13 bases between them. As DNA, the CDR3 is TGTGCCTGGAGTGTGTACGGGGCTAGGACTGAAGCTTTCTTT. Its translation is CAWSVYGARTEAFF.

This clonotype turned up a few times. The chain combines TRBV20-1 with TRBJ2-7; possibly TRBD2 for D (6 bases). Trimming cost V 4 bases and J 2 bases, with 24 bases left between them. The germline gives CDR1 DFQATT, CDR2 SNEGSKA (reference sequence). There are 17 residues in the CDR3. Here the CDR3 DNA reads TGCAGTGCTAATCAGCTGGAGGGCCCTCGATTTGCCTACGAGCAGTACTTC. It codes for CSANQLEGPRFAYEQYF.

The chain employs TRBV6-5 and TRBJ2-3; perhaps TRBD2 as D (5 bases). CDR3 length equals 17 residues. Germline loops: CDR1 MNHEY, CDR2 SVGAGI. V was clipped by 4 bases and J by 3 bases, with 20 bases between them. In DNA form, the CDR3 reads TGTGCCAGCAGTTTCTATCGGGGTACGATCGAAACAGATACGCAGTATTTT. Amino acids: CASSFYRGTIETDTQYF.

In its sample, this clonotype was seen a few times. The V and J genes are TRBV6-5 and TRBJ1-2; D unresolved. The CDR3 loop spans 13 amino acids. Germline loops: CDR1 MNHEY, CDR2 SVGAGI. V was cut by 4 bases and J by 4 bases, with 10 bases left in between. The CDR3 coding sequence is TGTGCCAGCAGTTGGACTTGGGGCTATGGCTACACCTTC. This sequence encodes CASSWTWGYGYTF.

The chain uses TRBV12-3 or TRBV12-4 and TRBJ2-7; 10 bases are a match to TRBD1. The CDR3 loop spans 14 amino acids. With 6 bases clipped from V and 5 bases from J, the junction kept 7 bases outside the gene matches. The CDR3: CASRFGTGVNEQYF. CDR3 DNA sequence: TGTGCCAGCAGATTCGGGACAGGGGTCAACGAGCAGTACTTC.

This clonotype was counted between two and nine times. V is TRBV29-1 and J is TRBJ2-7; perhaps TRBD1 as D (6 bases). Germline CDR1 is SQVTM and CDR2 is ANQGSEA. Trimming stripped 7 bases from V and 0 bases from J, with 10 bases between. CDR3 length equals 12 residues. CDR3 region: CSAGDISYEQYF. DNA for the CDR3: TGCAGCGCCGGGGACATCTCCTACGAGCAGTACTTC.

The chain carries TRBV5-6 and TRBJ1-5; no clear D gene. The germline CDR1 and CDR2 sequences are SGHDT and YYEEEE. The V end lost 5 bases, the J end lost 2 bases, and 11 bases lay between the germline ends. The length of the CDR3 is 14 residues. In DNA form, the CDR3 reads TGTGCCAGCAGTACGTATCGGGGCAATCAGCCCCAGCATTTT. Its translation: CASSTYRGNQPQHF.

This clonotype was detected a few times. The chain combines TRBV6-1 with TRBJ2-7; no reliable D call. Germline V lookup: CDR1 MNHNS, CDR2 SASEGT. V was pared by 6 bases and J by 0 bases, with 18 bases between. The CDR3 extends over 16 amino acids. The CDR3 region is CASREWGLESSYEQYF. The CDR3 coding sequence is TGTGCCAGCAGGGAGTGGGGTTTGGAGAGCTCCTACGAGCAGTACTTC.

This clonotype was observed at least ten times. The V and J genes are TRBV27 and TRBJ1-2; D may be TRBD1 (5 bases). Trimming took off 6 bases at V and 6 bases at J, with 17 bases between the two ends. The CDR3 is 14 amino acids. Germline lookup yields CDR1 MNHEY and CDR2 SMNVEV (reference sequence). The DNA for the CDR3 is TGTGCCAGCAGGCCCTCAGGGCTGATGGATGGCTACACCTTC. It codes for CASRPSGLMDGYTF.